The 9 T cell receptor beta chains presented below share a single source sample, sequenced in a study of blood T cell repertoires in COVID-19. Generated by immunoSEQ multiplex PCR, the TCRdb table keeps only in-frame clones and is missing some. The sample records some 150,000 clones, about 92% being singletons. The sample consisted of peripheral blood. These receptors originate from a human donor in a cohort sampled during active COVID-19.

The V and J genes are TRBV10-3 and TRBJ2-1, with D tentatively TRBD1 (6 bases). Germline V gene sequence: CDR1 ENHRY, CDR2 SYGVKD. V shed 6 bases and J shed 5 bases, with 20 bases lying between them. CDR3 length: 16 residues. CDR3 in amino acids: CAIRDATGIGDNEQFF. CDR3 nucleotide sequence: TGTGCCATCAGAGACGCTACAGGGATTGGGGACAATGAGCAGTTCTTC.

V and J are TRBV6-5 and TRBJ1-1; tentative D call: TRBD1 (6 bases). V lost 0 bases and J 5 bases, leaving 10 bases between the germline ends. The CDR3 sequence is 14 residues long. Germline CDR1 is MNHEY and CDR2 is SVGAGI. CDR3 nucleotides: TGTGCCAGCAGTTACTCTGAGAGGGGGACTGAAGCTTTCTTT. Amino acid sequence: CASSYSERGTEAFF.

The chain has TRBV14 and TRBJ1-1; 7 bases line up with TRBD1. J gave up 0 bases and V 4 bases, and 11 bases lay outside the gene matches. The CDR3 is 17 residues long. From germline, CDR1 is SGHDN and CDR2 FVKESK. The CDR3 sequence is CASSPLITTGMNTEAFF. DNA of the CDR3: TGTGCCAGCAGCCCCCTCATTACGACAGGGATGAACACTGAAGCTTTCTTT.

The chain uses TRBV7-8 and TRBJ2-7; TRBD1 is a possible D gene (7 bases). Germline values: CDR1 SGHVS, CDR2 FQNEAQ. This CDR3 comprises 14 residues. V dropped 0 bases and J dropped 6 bases, with 12 bases sitting between them. CDR3 sequence (DNA): TGTGCCAGCAGCTTAGCCCGACAGGGAGGCGAGCAGTACTTC. This sequence encodes CASSLARQGGEQYF.

This rearrangement joins TRBV2 to TRBJ1-5; 8 bases are a match to TRBD1. This CDR3 is 15 amino acids long. The J segment lost 6 bases and the V segment lost 4 bases, leaving 8 bases of the junction unmatched. Germline CDR1 SNHLY, CDR2 FYNNEI. CDR3 bases: TGTGCCAGCAGTGGGGAGGACAGGGCCGGTCAGCCCCAGCATTTT. The encoded protein is CASSGEDRAGQPQHF.

The CDR3 region is CASSLAYRGRTNTEAFF. CDR3 in DNA: TGCGCCAGCAGCTTGGCCTACAGGGGGCGAACGAACACTGAAGCTTTCTTT. The V and J genes are TRBV5-1 and TRBJ1-1; TRBD1 aligns across 9 bases. The CDR3 is 17 residues long. Per germline, CDR1 SGHRS and CDR2 YFSETQ. The V gene end was trimmed by 0 bases and the J gene end by 1 base; junction bases not matched to a gene: 7.

This chain links TRBV6-2 or TRBV6-3 with TRBJ2-3, with 7 bases matching TRBD2. Germline V gene sequence: CDR1 MNHEY, CDR2 SVGEGT. With 6 bases clipped from V and 0 bases from J, the junction kept 12 bases outside the gene matches. CDR3 length: 17 residues. The CDR3 loop reads CASSAWGLAESTDTQYF. In DNA, the CDR3 is TGTGCCAGCAGCGCCTGGGGTCTAGCGGAGAGCACAGATACGCAGTATTTT.

The rearrangement links TRBV9 to TRBJ2-4; 9 bases align to TRBD2. With 4 bases clipped from V and 6 bases from J, the junction kept 11 bases outside the gene matches. The CDR3 is made up of 16 amino acids. Germline V gene data show CDR1 as SGDLS and CDR2 as YYNGEE. CDR3 loop: CASSPRGGGAGNIQYF. CDR3 DNA: TGTGCCAGCAGCCCCAGGGGCGGGGGGGCCGGAAACATTCAGTACTTC.

This clone has a single count. The CDR3: CASSGTSGGYEQYF. Written as DNA, the CDR3 is TGTGCCAGCAGCGGCACTAGCGGGGGGTACGAGCAGTACTTC. This chain joins TRBV9 and TRBJ2-7; 12 bases align to TRBD2. The V gene's germline CDR1 is SGDLS and CDR2 YYNGEE. V was clipped by 3 bases and J by 4 bases; unmatched bases: 2. CDR3 length equals 14 residues. Looking up the rest from reference TRBV9 and TRBJ2-7 gives the full variable domain: DSGVTQTPKHLITATGQRVTLRCSPRSGDLSVYWYQQSLDQGLQFLIQYYNGEERAKGNILERFSAQQFPDLHSELNLSSLELGDSALYFCASSGTSGGYEQYFGPGTRLTVT.